This T cell receptor (beta chain) was observed in a study of OX40 agonist ivuxolimab in advanced cancers. Study background: Eligibility admitted prior anti-PD-1, anti-PD-L1 or anti-CTLA-4 therapy; roughly 40% had some.

Profiled with immunoSEQ multiplex PCR; TCRdb holds only in-frame clones, not every one. The data show just under 95,000 clones, over 75% seen once. A single count supports this clone. Germline V gives CDR1 SGHNT, CDR2 YYREEE (reference sequence). CDR3 size: 15 residues. The V and J ends lost 3 bases and 1 base, in that order; junction bases with no gene match: 6. This sequence joins TRBV5-4 and TRBJ2-5, with 7 positions matching TRBD1. The source material was CD4+ or CD8+ T cells sorted from blood, sampled in a trial of the OX40 agonist ivuxolimab. The TCR was taken from an adult with an advanced solid tumor such as melanoma, head and neck, liver or kidney cancer. CDR3 bases: TGTGCCAGCAGCTCGCGAGACAGGGCCCAAGAGACCCAGTACTTC. It translates to CASSSRDRAQETQYF.